A single sample is the source of the 21 T cell receptor beta chains below, sequenced in a study of blood T cell repertoires in COVID-19 (TCRdb year 2020). Library generation was performed with the immunoSEQ multiplex PCR assay. As stored in TCRdb, this immuneACCESS dataset retains in-frame rearrangements with V and J assigned. A fraction of the clones does not appear; measured against another copy, unresolved V genes explain less than half of the discrepancy, and the remainder lacks a known reason. The sample table shows about 120,000 clones, and 86% are seen once. The ten largest clones capture about 4.5% of the sample. Sequencing input: peripheral blood. The receptors derive from a man aged 35 to 55 with acute or convalescent COVID-19.

The table lists this clone with a few counts. The CDR3 sequence: CASSFPGFAGYTF. As DNA, the CDR3 is TGTGCCAGCAGTTTCCCCGGGTTTGCTGGCTACACCTTC. V is TRBV27 and J is TRBJ1-2; the D is unclear. V was clipped by 3 bases and J by 7 bases, with 12 bases between them. Germline assignment: CDR1 MNHEY and CDR2 SMNVEV (reference sequence). This CDR3 comprises 13 residues.

The chain uses TRBV5-4 and TRBJ1-3; 7 nucleotides line up with TRBD1. CDR3 length: 14 amino acids. CDR1 is SGHNT and CDR2 is YYREEE in the germline V gene (reference sequence). The ends lost 3 bases at V and 3 bases at J; junction bases unmatched: 3. The CDR3 nucleotides are TGTGCCAGCAGCTCGACAGGGCTTGGAAACACCATATATTTT. Its protein product is CASSSTGLGNTIYF. The full variable domain, completed using reference TRBV5-4 and TRBJ1-3, is ETGVTQSPTHLIKTRGQQVTLRCSSQSGHNTVSWYQQALGQGPQFIFQYYREEENGRGNFPPRFSGLQFPNYSSELNVNALELDDSALYLCASSSTGLGNTIYFGEGSWLTVV.

The V call is TRBV10-2, the J call TRBJ1-1, with D possibly being TRBD1 (6 bases). Germline CDR1 is WSHSY and CDR2 is SAAADI. V shed 2 bases and J shed 0 bases, with 13 bases lying between them. This CDR3 comprises 16 residues. The CDR3 DNA reads as TGCGCCAGCAGTGAGCAAACGAACAGGGTGAACACTGAAGCTTTCTTT. Protein sequence: CASSEQTNRVNTEAFF.

This clone was recorded only once. This chain uses TRBV4-3 with TRBJ2-2; tentative D call: TRBD1 (6 bases). Germline V gene lookup returns CDR1 LGHNA and CDR2 YSLEER. Trimming took off 0 bases at V and 0 bases at J, with 14 bases between the two ends. The CDR3 is made up of 18 amino acids. The CDR3 bases are TGCGCCAGCAGCCAAGACTTACTGGGGGCGGCGAACACCGGGGAGCTGTTTTTT. Translation: CASSQDLLGAANTGELFF.

The chain links TRBV19 to TRBJ1-2, with D uncertain. The length of the CDR3 is 11 residues. V was shortened by 7 bases and J by 8 bases, with 11 bases between the two germline ends. Germline values: CDR1 LNHDA, CDR2 SQIVND (reference sequence). CDR3 protein: CASTREGGYTF. In DNA, the CDR3 is TGTGCCAGTACTCGGGAAGGCGGCTACACCTTC. Variable domain in full (rest from reference TRBV19 and TRBJ1-2): DGGITQSPKYLFRKEGQNVTLSCEQNLNHDAMYWYRQDPGQGLRLIYYSQIVNDFQKGDIAEGYSVSREKKESFPLTVTSAQKNPTAFYLCASTREGGYTFGSGTRLTVV.

This chain uses TRBV9 with TRBJ1-1; TRBD1 aligns across 8 bases. Germline CDR1 and CDR2: SGDLS and YYNGEE. Trimming removed 0 bases from V and 5 bases from J; junction bases left unmatched: 3. The CDR3 totals 14 residues. The CDR3 DNA sequence: TGTGCCAGCAGCGTAGGAACAGGGGGGACTGAAGCTTTCTTT. Protein product: CASSVGTGGTEAFF.

This clone showed up just once. V is TRBV30 and J is TRBJ1-3; 9 nucleotides line up with TRBD1. Trimming at V came to 0 bases and at J to 4 bases, leaving 7 bases not matched to a gene. The CDR3 consists of 16 residues. CDR1 is GTSNPN, CDR2 SVGIG, per germline (reference sequence). CDR3 loop: CAWSVRSGTGGNTIYF. CDR3 nucleotides: TGTGCCTGGAGTGTTAGGAGTGGGACAGGGGGAAACACCATATATTTT.

This chain uses TRBV19 with TRBJ1-5; 10 nucleotides match TRBD1. CDR3 length equals 14 residues. CDR1 LNHDA and CDR2 SQIVND come from the germline V gene (reference sequence). V was clipped by 10 bases and J by 9 bases; unmatched bases: 12. In DNA, the CDR3 is TGTGCCACCCGCCGAGGGACAGGGGAGGGGCCCCAGCATTTT. Translation: CATRRGTGEGPQHF.

This clone was seen a handful of times. V is TRBV11-3 and J is TRBJ2-7, with 7 bases fitting TRBD2. The CDR3 runs 13 residues. CDR1 is SGHNT and CDR2 is YENEEA in the germline V gene. J lost 5 bases, V lost 1 base, and 2 bases had no gene match. In DNA, the CDR3 is TGTGCCAGCAGCTTAGCGAGCGGGAACGAGCAGTACTTC. Translated, it gives CASSLASGNEQYF. Full variable domain (rest looked up from reference TRBV11-3 and TRBJ2-7): EAGVVQSPRYKIIEKKQPVAFWCNPISGHNTLYWYLQNLGQGPELLIRYENEEAVDDSQLPKDRFSAERLKGVDSTLKIQPAELGDSAVYLCASSLASGNEQYFGPGTRLTVT.

This chain links TRBV7-2 with TRBJ2-7, with 15 bases lining up with TRBD2. The V gene's germline CDR1 is SGHTA and CDR2 FQGNSA. J was trimmed by 8 bases and V by 3 bases; bases with no gene match: 2. This CDR3 is built from 14 residues. The CDR3 nucleotides are TGTGCCAGCAGCTTGGGACTAGCGGGGGGAAAGCAGTACTTC. Translating it yields CASSLGLAGGKQYF.

This clone was counted a single time. V and J are TRBV3-1 (or the pseudogene TRBV3-2) and TRBJ2-2, with 7 bases matching TRBD2. This CDR3 is 14 amino acids long. The V gene's germline CDR1 is LGHDT and CDR2 YNNKEL (reference sequence). V gave up 4 bases and J gave up 10 bases; unmatched junction bases: 9. CDR3 sequence: CASSPSFREVELFF. Written as DNA, the CDR3 is TGTGCCAGCAGCCCAAGTTTCCGGGAGGTGGAGCTGTTTTTT.

The chain links TRBV7-2 to TRBJ2-1, with D tentatively TRBD1 (5 bases). The CDR3 is 13 residues long. The germline gives CDR1 SGHTA, CDR2 FQGNSA. Trimming removed 3 bases at V and 7 bases at J, with 10 bases between. The CDR3 DNA reads as TGTGCCAGCAGCTTTTCCCAGGGTAATGAGCAGTTCTTC. Residues: CASSFSQGNEQFF.

This clone was counted a few times. The rearrangement uses TRBV7-9 and TRBJ1-5; TRBD1 matches at 7 bases. Trimming removed 3 bases from V and 5 bases from J; junction bases left unmatched: 7. The germline gives CDR1 SEHNR, CDR2 FQNEAQ (reference sequence). CDR3 length equals 15 residues. The CDR3 sequence: CASSLGQHRDQPQHF. Here the CDR3 DNA reads TGTGCCAGCAGCTTGGGACAGCATAGGGATCAGCCCCAGCATTTT. The complete variable domain, with remaining parts taken from reference TRBV7-9 and TRBJ1-5, reads DTGVSQNPRHKITKRGQNVTFRCDPISEHNRLYWYRQTLGQGPEFLTYFQNEAQLEKSRLLSDRFSAERPKGSFSTLEIQRTEQGDSAMYLCASSLGQHRDQPQHFGDGTRLSIL.

The chain is built from TRBV3-1 (or the pseudogene TRBV3-2) and TRBJ2-2, with a weak D call TRBD2 (5 bases). Germline assignment: CDR1 LGHDT and CDR2 YNNKEL (reference sequence). V lost 7 bases, J lost 5 bases, and 8 bases lay in between. CDR3 length: 12 residues. CDR3 sequence: CASMWETGELFF. The CDR3 DNA reads TGTGCCAGCATGTGGGAGACCGGGGAGCTGTTTTTT.

V is TRBV6-1 and J is TRBJ1-6, with D tentatively TRBD1 (5 bases). With 1 base removed from V and 1 base from J, the gap between germline ends came to 8 bases. From germline, CDR1 is MNHNS and CDR2 SASEGT. The CDR3 runs to 16 residues. Here the CDR3 reads CASSEGGGSYNSPLHF. The CDR3 nucleotides read TGTGCCAGCAGTGAAGGCGGGGGATCCTATAATTCACCCCTCCACTTT.

The CDR3: CSASSQLIEAFF. Written as DNA, the CDR3 is TGCAGTGCTAGTAGCCAACTAATTGAAGCTTTCTTT. The chain is built from TRBV20-1 and TRBJ1-1; unclear D gene. Germline CDR1 is DFQATT and CDR2 is SNEGSKA (reference sequence). Trimming pared 3 bases from V and 7 bases from J, leaving 12 bases between. The CDR3 loop spans 12 amino acids.

This chain connects TRBV7-6 to TRBJ2-2; D remains unclear. Germline values: CDR1 SGHVS, CDR2 FNYEAQ. The CDR3 has 14 amino acids. The germline V and J ends were trimmed by 1 base and 4 bases, with 7 bases remaining between them. The CDR3 is CASSLVPGTGELFF. In DNA, the CDR3 is TGTGCCAGCAGCTTAGTCCCCGGCACCGGGGAGCTGTTTTTT.

The chain uses TRBV9 and TRBJ2-5, with TRBD2 matching 7 bases. This CDR3 comprises 15 residues. The V and J ends lost 0 bases and 4 bases, in that order; junction bases with no gene match: 6. Germline lookup yields CDR1 SGDLS and CDR2 YYNGEE. The CDR3 DNA reads as TGTGCCAGCAGCGTAGATGCGGGGGATCGAGAGACCCAGTACTTC. It encodes CASSVDAGDRETQYF.

The J gene is TRBJ1-1, the V gene TRBV19; D not resolved. Germline values: CDR1 LNHDA, CDR2 SQIVND (reference sequence). The CDR3 loop spans 13 amino acids. V gave up 8 bases and J gave up 1 base, with 11 bases separating them. The CDR3: CASSTAKNTEAFF. CDR3 coding DNA: TGTGCCAGTTCCACAGCTAAGAACACTGAAGCTTTCTTT. Complete variable domain (other parts from reference TRBV19 and TRBJ1-1): DGGITQSPKYLFRKEGQNVTLSCEQNLNHDAMYWYRQDPGQGLRLIYYSQIVNDFQKGDIAEGYSVSREKKESFPLTVTSAQKNPTAFYLCASSTAKNTEAFFGQGTRLTVV.

The chain employs TRBV19 and TRBJ2-1; 9 nucleotides match TRBD1. CDR3 length equals 17 residues. V lost 4 bases and J lost 5; bases outside the gene matches: 12. Germline V gene sequence: CDR1 LNHDA, CDR2 SQIVND (reference sequence). The CDR3 nucleotides read TGTGCCAGTAGTAAAAGACCCGGGACAGGGAGCAACAATGAGCAGTTCTTC. It codes for CASSKRPGTGSNNEQFF.

V usage is TRBV6-5 and J usage is TRBJ2-1; a possible D gene is TRBD2 (5 bases). Germline CDR1 reads MNHEY; CDR2 reads SVGAGI. The CDR3 is 15 amino acids. V was clipped by 6 bases and J by 5 bases, with 17 bases between them. The CDR3 region is CASRSFGVHDNEQFF. Here the CDR3 DNA reads TGTGCCAGCAGAAGTTTCGGGGTTCATGACAATGAGCAGTTCTTC.